The entry below describes one TCR beta chain. CDR3 length: 13 amino acids. V was clipped by 5 bases and J by 5 bases, with 10 bases between them. The germline CDR1 and CDR2 sequences are SGHVS and FQNEAQ. The data are from a study of blood T cell repertoires in COVID-19. Whole-study context: Acute-phase and convalescent COVID-19 samples originated in the United States, Italy and Spain. T cells, B-cell-depleted T cells, or PBMCs provided the cDNA or gDNA that served as material.

In the source study's methods: Reference gene primer amplification yielded estimated nucleated cell counts. Clones were sequenced by immunoSEQ multiplex PCR, and TCRdb holds only the in-frame ones, with some missing. V and J calls and clone size are those listed in that table; D and trimming were worked out from the DNA. The table records 150,000 to 200,000 clones, approximately 89% of them present only once. Sequencing was carried out using peripheral blood. This sequence was found in a man aged 40-49 years with active or convalescent COVID-19. The chain employs TRBV7-8 and TRBJ1-3, with D possibly being TRBD1 (6 bases). CDR3 sequence (DNA): TGTGCCAGCAGCGTAACAGGGAGAAACACCATATATTTT. It translates to CASSVTGRNTIYF.